A selection of T cell receptor beta chains follows, all from one sample in a study of T cells in Graves' hyperthyroidism and ophthalmopathy. TCRdb recomputed calls from the multiplex PCR reads with MiXCR, one row per CDR3 protein. The table has some 620,000 distinct CDR3 sequences, around 16% seen once; the top ten hold around 4%. Material: blood. The receptors were gathered from a woman aged 25 to 39 with Graves' hyperthyroidism. Each CDR3 is given with its conserved first and last residue. The D gene is left open where the match is weak. Expanded clones get a size class; other rows say once, few or many, or leave the size out.

clone size: NA; V gene: TRBV20-1; J gene: TRBJ1-1; D gene: NA; CDR3 DNA: NA; CDR3 protein: CSAWTSREYFGPGTEAFF
clone size: many; V gene: TRBV6-2/TRBV6-3; J gene: TRBJ2-7; D gene: NA; CDR3 DNA: TGTGCCAGCAGAACTAACCCCCACGAGCAGTACTTC; CDR3 protein: CASRTNPHEQYF
clone size: many; V gene: TRBV11-2; J gene: TRBJ2-1; D gene: TRBD2; CDR3 DNA: TGTGCCAGCAGCGGACTAGCGGGACCCCGAGGCAATGAGCAGTTCTTC; CDR3 protein: CASSGLAGPRGNEQFF
clone size: few; V gene: TRBV25-1; J gene: TRBJ1-5; D gene: TRBD1; CDR3 DNA: TGTGCCAGCAGTCAGGGGGAATCTTATAGCAATCAGCCCCAGCATTTT; CDR3 protein: CASSQGESYSNQPQHF
clone size: NA; V gene: TRBV6-2/TRBV6-3; J gene: TRBJ1-1; D gene: NA; CDR3 DNA: TGTGCCAGCCGAGACCTGCGTTGGGGGGCAGGGACTGAAGCTTTCTTT; CDR3 protein: CASRDLRWGAGTEAFF
clone size: few; V gene: TRBV11-3; J gene: TRBJ2-1; D gene: NA; CDR3 DNA: TGTGCCAGCAGTCCAGACCCCGGTTTGAATGAGCAGTTCTTC; CDR3 protein: CASSPDPGLNEQFF
clone size: NA; V gene: TRBV29-1; J gene: TRBJ2-5; D gene: NA; CDR3 DNA: TGCAGCGTTGAAGAATGGCGAGAGACCCAGTACTTC; CDR3 protein: CSVEEWRETQYF
clone size: few; V gene: TRBV27; J gene: TRBJ2-1; D gene: NA; CDR3 DNA: TGTGCCAGCAGTTTATCTACCCCCTATGAGCAGTTCTTC; CDR3 protein: CASSLSTPYEQFF
clone size: many; V gene: TRBV3-1; J gene: TRBJ2-7; D gene: NA; CDR3 DNA: TGTGCCAGCAGCCAAGGAAGCGACCCCTCCTACGAGCAGTACTTC; CDR3 protein: CASSQGSDPSYEQYF
clone size: many; V gene: TRBV28; J gene: TRBJ1-2; D gene: TRBD1; CDR3 DNA: TGTGCCAGCAGTCGGGGGGGACAGATTTATGGCTACACCTTC; CDR3 protein: CASSRGGQIYGYTF
clone size: NA; V gene: TRBV7-3; J gene: TRBJ1-1; D gene: NA; CDR3 DNA: TGTGCCAGCAGCCTGACTCGTGTTCGGAACACTGAAGCTTTCTTT; CDR3 protein: CASSLTRVRNTEAFF
clone size: NA; V gene: TRBV5-1; J gene: TRBJ1-5; D gene: NA; CDR3 DNA: TGCGCCAGCAGCTTGGGGGACATCCCGGGGCCCCAGCATTTT; CDR3 protein: CASSLGDIPGPQHF
clone size: few; V gene: TRBV27; J gene: TRBJ1-5; D gene: NA; CDR3 DNA: TGTGCCATCGGAGACAATAGCAATCAGCCCCAGCATTTT; CDR3 protein: CAIGDNSNQPQHF
clone size: many; V gene: TRBV11-2; J gene: TRBJ1-5; D gene: TRBD1; CDR3 DNA: TGTGCCAGCAGCCGGACAGGGGGGGATAATCAGCCCCAGCATTTT; CDR3 protein: CASSRTGGDNQPQHF
clone size: few; V gene: TRBV7-9; J gene: TRBJ1-1; D gene: NA; CDR3 DNA: TGTGCCAGCAACTTAGGAATACCGGGACCTCAACCGAACACTGAAGCTTTCTTT; CDR3 protein: CASNLGIPGPQPNTEAFF
clone size: many; V gene: TRBV30; J gene: TRBJ1-1; D gene: NA; CDR3 DNA: TGTGCCTGGACTCGAGGGAGCTCTGAAGCTTTCTTT; CDR3 protein: CAWTRGSSEAFF
clone size: many; V gene: TRBV2; J gene: TRBJ1-1; D gene: TRBD1; CDR3 DNA: TGTGCCAGCAGTGAAGAGGGGGCGAGGACTGAAGCTTTCTTT; CDR3 protein: CASSEEGARTEAFF
clone size: many; V gene: TRBV12-3/TRBV12-4; J gene: TRBJ1-2; D gene: TRBD1; CDR3 DNA: TGTGCCAGCAGTCCCAGGGACAGCTTCTATGGCTACACCTTC; CDR3 protein: CASSPRDSFYGYTF
clone size: NA; V gene: TRBV11-3; J gene: TRBJ2-5; D gene: NA; CDR3 DNA: TGTGCCAGCAGCGCCCGCCGGGAAGGGCAAGAGACCCAGTACTTC; CDR3 protein: CASSARREGQETQYF
clone size: many; V gene: TRBV7-2; J gene: TRBJ2-3; D gene: TRBD2; CDR3 DNA: TGTGCCAGCAGCTTAGTATTCACTAGCGGAGCCGGAGCGTATTTT; CDR3 protein: CASSLVFTSGAGAYF
clone size: NA; V gene: TRBV15; J gene: TRBJ2-1; D gene: NA; CDR3 DNA: TGTGCCACCAGCTTACTGGGGGGTCCCAATGAGCAGTTCTTC; CDR3 protein: CATSLLGGPNEQFF
clone size: many; V gene: TRBV30; J gene: TRBJ2-5; D gene: NA; CDR3 DNA: TGTGCCTGGAATCGGGACGGTTACCAAGAGACCCAGTACTTC; CDR3 protein: CAWNRDGYQETQYF
clone size: many; V gene: TRBV20-1; J gene: TRBJ2-7; D gene: NA; CDR3 DNA: TGCAGTGCTAGGTCGCGGGACCAATCCTACGAGCAGTACTTC; CDR3 protein: CSARSRDQSYEQYF
clone size: few; V gene: TRBV12-3/TRBV12-4; J gene: TRBJ2-1; D gene: TRBD2; CDR3 DNA: TGTGCCAGCAGTGTCGGGGGGGCCCTAAATGAGCAGTTCTTC; CDR3 protein: CASSVGGALNEQFF
clone size: many; V gene: TRBV2; J gene: TRBJ2-1; D gene: NA; CDR3 DNA: TGTGCCAGCAGTGATGGCAGGGCGAACGAGCAGTTCTTC; CDR3 protein: CASSDGRANEQFF
clone size: many; V gene: TRBV3-1; J gene: TRBJ2-7; D gene: NA; CDR3 DNA: TGTGCCAGCAGCCGGAGAGGGGGGAGACCTGCCTACGAGCAGTACTTC; CDR3 protein: CASSRRGGRPAYEQYF
clone size: many; V gene: TRBV5-1; J gene: TRBJ2-7; D gene: TRBD2; CDR3 DNA: TGCGCCAGCAGCTCCTCTGGGGGGGACTACGAGCAGTACTTC; CDR3 protein: CASSSSGGDYEQYF
clone size: many; V gene: TRBV20-1; J gene: TRBJ2-1; D gene: TRBD1; CDR3 DNA: TGCAGTCCAGGGACAGGTAACTACAATGAGCAGTTCTTC; CDR3 protein: CSPGTGNYNEQFF
clone size: few; V gene: TRBV5-8; J gene: TRBJ1-1; D gene: TRBD1; CDR3 DNA: TGTGCCAGCAGCGCTGGGACAGGGTTGGGCACTGAAGCTTTCTTT; CDR3 protein: CASSAGTGLGTEAFF
clone size: NA; V gene: TRBV4-1; J gene: TRBJ2-1; D gene: TRBD2; CDR3 DNA: TGCGCCAGCAGCCAAGTTTTTAGCGGGGTTTACAATGAGCAGTTCTTC; CDR3 protein: CASSQVFSGVYNEQFF
clone size: few; V gene: TRBV20-1; J gene: TRBJ2-1; D gene: TRBD2; CDR3 DNA: TGCAGTGCTCGACCCTGGGTTTTGCGGGAGGGCAACAATGAGCAGTTCTTC; CDR3 protein: CSARPWVLREGNNEQFF
clone size: many; V gene: TRBV28; J gene: TRBJ2-2; D gene: TRBD2; CDR3 DNA: TGTGCCAGCAGTTTGGGGACTAGCGGATACACCGGGGAGCTGTTTTTT; CDR3 protein: CASSLGTSGYTGELFF
clone size: NA; V gene: TRBV12-3/TRBV12-4; J gene: TRBJ2-1; D gene: NA; CDR3 DNA: TGTGCCAGCAGTTTACTACAGGGACCCCTCGGGAATGAGCAGTTCTTC; CDR3 protein: CASSLLQGPLGNEQFF
clone size: many; V gene: TRBV11-2; J gene: TRBJ2-1; D gene: NA; CDR3 DNA: TGTGCCAGCAGCTTAGGGGCTAGCGCTTGGAATGAGCAGTTCTTC; CDR3 protein: CASSLGASAWNEQFF
clone size: many; V gene: TRBV12-3/TRBV12-4; J gene: TRBJ1-2; D gene: TRBD1; CDR3 DNA: TGTGCCAGCAGAACAGGGGGAGGTGGCTACACCTTC; CDR3 protein: CASRTGGGGYTF
clone size: few; V gene: TRBV6-2/TRBV6-3; J gene: TRBJ2-7; D gene: TRBD2; CDR3 DNA: TGTGCCAGCAGTTACTCGTACGGGGGAGGGAAAGAGCAGTACTTC; CDR3 protein: CASSYSYGGGKEQYF
clone size: few; V gene: TRBV15; J gene: TRBJ2-5; D gene: NA; CDR3 DNA: TGTGCCACCGCAAGGCCATCCCAAGAGACCCAGTACTTC; CDR3 protein: CATARPSQETQYF
clone size: many; V gene: TRBV6-2/TRBV6-3; J gene: TRBJ2-3; D gene: TRBD2; CDR3 DNA: TGTGCCAGCAGTCCGGGACTAGCATCTAATACGCAGTATTTT; CDR3 protein: CASSPGLASNTQYF
clone size: many; V gene: TRBV6-1; J gene: TRBJ1-1; D gene: TRBD1; CDR3 DNA: TGTGCCAGCGCGCCGGAGTACAGGGGGGGCGAAGCTTTCTTT; CDR3 protein: CASAPEYRGGEAFF
clone size: few; V gene: TRBV29-1; J gene: TRBJ2-3; D gene: TRBD2; CDR3 DNA: TGCAGCGGGAACGTCCTGACTAGCGGGGTTAACACAGATACGCAGTATTTT; CDR3 protein: CSGNVLTSGVNTDTQYF
clone size: NA; V gene: TRBV2; J gene: TRBJ2-3; D gene: NA; CDR3 DNA: TGTGCCAGCAGCGGCGGAACGGTAGATACGCAGTATTTT; CDR3 protein: CASSGGTVDTQYF
clone size: NA; V gene: TRBV9; J gene: TRBJ2-2; D gene: TRBD2; CDR3 DNA: TGTGCCAGCAGCGTAGCTGGCGGGAGCATCGGTCGGGAGCTGTTTTTT; CDR3 protein: CASSVAGGSIGRELFF
clone size: many; V gene: TRBV28; J gene: TRBJ1-4; D gene: TRBD1; CDR3 DNA: TGTGCCAGCAGTTATAGAAACAGGGGGCTAGGAGAAAAACTGTTTTTT; CDR3 protein: CASSYRNRGLGEKLFF
clone size: NA; V gene: TRBV7-9; J gene: TRBJ1-1; D gene: TRBD1; CDR3 DNA: TGTGCCAGCAGCTTAAAGGGGGCCAACACTGAAGCTTTCTTT; CDR3 protein: CASSLKGANTEAFF
clone size: few; V gene: TRBV6-2/TRBV6-3; J gene: TRBJ2-5; D gene: NA; CDR3 DNA: TGTGCCAGCAGACCTCACCAGGCCTACCAAGAGACCCAGTACTTC; CDR3 protein: CASRPHQAYQETQYF
clone size: many; V gene: TRBV20-1; J gene: TRBJ2-4; D gene: NA; CDR3 DNA: TGCAGTGCTAAGGCCCTAGCCAAAAACATTCAGTACTTC; CDR3 protein: CSAKALAKNIQYF
clone size: many; V gene: TRBV30; J gene: TRBJ1-1; D gene: NA; CDR3 DNA: TGTGCCTGGAGGGACCTCTGGAGGTCCACTGAAGCTTTCTTT; CDR3 protein: CAWRDLWRSTEAFF
clone size: once; V gene: TRBV19; J gene: TRBJ2-1; D gene: TRBD2; CDR3 DNA: TGTGCCAGTACTCCAAACCTAGCGGGAGGCAGAAATGAGCAGTTCTTC; CDR3 protein: CASTPNLAGGRNEQFF
clone size: few; V gene: TRBV5-6; J gene: TRBJ1-2; D gene: TRBD1; CDR3 DNA: TGTGCCAGCAGCCTTCGGACAGGGGTACGTGGCTACACCTTC; CDR3 protein: CASSLRTGVRGYTF
clone size: many; V gene: TRBV7-8; J gene: TRBJ2-3; D gene: TRBD2; CDR3 DNA: TGTGCCAGCAGTTCCCGACTAGCGCCTATCACAGATACGCAGTATTTT; CDR3 protein: CASSSRLAPITDTQYF
clone size: NA; V gene: TRBV4-2; J gene: TRBJ1-2; D gene: NA; CDR3 DNA: TGTGCCAGCAGCCAAAGTATGCTGGATTATGGCTACACCTTC; CDR3 protein: CASSQSMLDYGYTF
clone size: few; V gene: TRBV25-1; J gene: TRBJ1-3; D gene: NA; CDR3 DNA: TGTGCCAGTTCCGGGACCCACGGGAACACCATATATTTT; CDR3 protein: CASSGTHGNTIYF
clone size: NA; V gene: TRBV20-1; J gene: TRBJ1-6; D gene: NA; CDR3 DNA: TGCAGTGTCAACGACAGGCCCAATTCACCCCTCCACTTT; CDR3 protein: CSVNDRPNSPLHF
clone size: many; V gene: TRBV6-6; J gene: TRBJ2-1; D gene: TRBD2; CDR3 DNA: TGTGCCAGCAGTGACTCGACGGTCCCGGGACTAGCGGGAGGGGGGTCCTACAATGAGCAGTTCTTC; CDR3 protein: CASSDSTVPGLAGGGSYNEQFF